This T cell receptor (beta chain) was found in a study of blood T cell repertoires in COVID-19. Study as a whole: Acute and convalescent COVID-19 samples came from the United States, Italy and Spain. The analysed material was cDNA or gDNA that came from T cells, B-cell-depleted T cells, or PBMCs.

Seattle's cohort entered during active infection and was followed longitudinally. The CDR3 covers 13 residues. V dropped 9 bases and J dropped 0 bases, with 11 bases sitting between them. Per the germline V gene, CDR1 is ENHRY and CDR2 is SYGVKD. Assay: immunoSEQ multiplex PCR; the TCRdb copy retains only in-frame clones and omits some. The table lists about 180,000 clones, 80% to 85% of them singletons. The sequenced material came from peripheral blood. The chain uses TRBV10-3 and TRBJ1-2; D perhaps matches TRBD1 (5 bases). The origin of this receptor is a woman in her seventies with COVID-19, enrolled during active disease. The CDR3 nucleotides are TGTGCCATTGGGGCCGAAGCTAACTATGGCTACACCTTC. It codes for CAIGAEANYGYTF.